Detailed here is one T cell receptor (beta chain). Its antigen remains unknown. PCR was performed using 60 Vbeta and 13 Jbeta primers. Profiling relied on immunoSEQ multiplex PCR, and the TCRdb table lists in-frame clones only, not all of them. The sample carries 190,000 or so clones, 82% recorded once. The data derive from a study of cytomegalovirus exposure and HLA in healthy donors. Study information: Previous work identified roughly 110 million unique TCR beta sequences from 150 million to 200 million T cells.

Points from the study as a whole: Altogether, 150 to 200 TCR beta chains were recorded as cytomegalovirus-associated.

Germline V gene sequence: CDR1 SGHVS, CDR2 FQNEAQ. V dropped 0 bases and J dropped 2 bases, with 11 bases sitting between them. The CDR3 is 15 residues long. This sequence joins TRBV7-8 and TRBJ2-7, with D possibly TRBD1 on 5 matching bases. The sequence was obtained from a woman between 50 and 59 years old in good health and CMV-seropositive. The sequenced material came from PBMCs. The CDR3 region is CASSLALGVPYEQYF. The CDR3 DNA is TGTGCCAGCAGCTTAGCCTTAGGGGTGCCCTACGAGCAGTACTTC.